These T cell receptor beta chains were read from a single sample in a study of cytotoxic CD8 clonotypes in ibrutinib-treated CLL. Clones were read by immunoSEQ multiplex PCR, and TCRdb kept only the in-frame ones, dropping some. The table has 150,000 to 200,000 clones, roughly 88% seen once. Sequencing was performed on PBMCs, taken at disease progression, from a patient treated with ibrutinib. The receptor source for this set is a human donor with chronic lymphocytic leukemia. Both conserved end residues are part of each CDR3. Each record gives: D gene, J gene, V gene, clone size, CDR3 DNA, CDR3 protein. A D gene is named only where the DNA matches it firmly. The size field is filled for only some rows; it gives once, few, many or a size class.

>TRBD2|TRBJ2-5|TRBV12-5|.
TGTGCTAGTGGTTTGGTCCTAGCGGGAGAGACCCAGTACTTC
CASGLVLAGETQYF
>TRBD2|TRBJ2-7|TRBV11-2|.
TGTGCCAGCAGCTTATTCCTGGGACAGCTACTAGCGGGATCCTACGAGCAGTACTTC
CASSLFLGQLLAGSYEQYF
>.|TRBJ2-4|TRBV5-4|.
TGTGCCAGCAGCTTGGATCGGGGGTCGGACATTCAGTACTTC
CASSLDRGSDIQYF
>TRBD1|TRBJ2-7|TRBV29-1|.
TGCAGCGCCGAAGCAGCGACAGGGGGTGGAGAGCAGTACTTC
CSAEAATGGGEQYF
>.|TRBJ2-1|TRBV5-1|.
TGCGCCAGCAGCTCGGACGGGACCGTCTCGTACAATGAGCAGTTCTTC
CASSSDGTVSYNEQFF
>TRBD1|TRBJ1-4|TRBV19|.
TGTGCCAGTAGTCCGATGACAGGGGCTAATGAAAAACTGTTTTTT
CASSPMTGANEKLFF
>.|TRBJ1-3|TRBV6-5|.
TGTGCCAGCAGTTACTCGCGTGTCTCTGGAAACACCATATATTTT
CASSYSRVSGNTIYF
>TRBD2|TRBJ2-3|TRBV18|.
TGTGCCAGCTCACCGGGGCTAGCGGGGACAGATACGCAGTATTTT
CASSPGLAGTDTQYF
>.|TRBJ2-7|TRBV25-1|.
TGTGCCAGCCGACTGAAACTAACCATTGCGTCAGCCTACGAGCAGTACTTC
CASRLKLTIASAYEQYF
>TRBD1|TRBJ1-5|TRBV28|.
TGTGCCAGCAGCCCCTCAAGGGGGCATCAGCCCCAGCATTTT
CASSPSRGHQPQHF
>TRBD1|TRBJ2-7|TRBV29-1|.
TGCAGCGTAGATCCCGGGACAGGGGGCGGCGAGCAGTACTTC
CSVDPGTGGGEQYF
>.|TRBJ1-5|TRBV2|.
TGTGCCAGCAGTCAGGAGTATAGCAATCAGCCCCAGCATTTT
CASSQEYSNQPQHF
>TRBD1|TRBJ2-7|TRBV5-8|.
TGTGCCAGCAGCACTCGGACAGGTGGCTACGAGCAGTACTTC
CASSTRTGGYEQYF
>.|TRBJ2-6|TRBV7-2|.
TGTGCCAGCAGCGAGCAACTAGTAACTAGTAGTTCTGGGGCCAACGTCCTGACTTTC
CASSEQLVTSSSGANVLTF
>.|TRBJ1-2|TRBV10-1|.
TGCGCCAGCAGTGGTTCCCGTTGGGGCTACACCTTC
CASSGSRWGYTF
>.|TRBJ2-2|TRBV2|.
TGTGCCAGCAGTCCGGGGGTCAGGACCGGGGAGCTGTTTTTT
CASSPGVRTGELFF
>.|TRBJ2-3|TRBV9|.
TGTGCCAGCAGCATAGTCTACACAGATACGCAGTATTTT
CASSIVYTDTQYF
>.|TRBJ2-1|TRBV28|many
TGTGCCAGCAGTCCTAGGGTCAATGAGCAGTTCTTC
CASSPRVNEQFF
>.|TRBJ1-5|TRBV5-6|.
TGTGCCAGCAGCCTCTTGAGCAATCAGCCCCAGCATTTT
CASSLLSNQPQHF
>.|TRBJ1-1|TRBV2|.
TGTGCCAGCAGTGTGGCAGGTCAGAACACTGAAGCTTTCTTT
CASSVAGQNTEAFF
>.|TRBJ2-2|TRBV7-8|.
TGTGCCAGCAGCTTTTGGGGGGAGTACACCGGGGAGCTGTTTTTT
CASSFWGEYTGELFF
>.|TRBJ1-1|TRBV9|once
TGTGCCAGCAGCGTAGCTATTCAGGGCACTGAAGCTTTCTTT
CASSVAIQGTEAFF
>TRBD2|TRBJ2-2|TRBV27|.
TGTGCCAGCAGTTTAGGGGCGGGAGTATTTCCCCCGAACACCGGGGAGCTGTTTTTT
CASSLGAGVFPPNTGELFF
>TRBD2|TRBJ2-3|TRBV30|.
TGTGCCTGGAGTGCCGGGACTAGCGGGAGGGTGGCAGATACGCAGTATTTT
CAWSAGTSGRVADTQYF
>.|TRBJ1-5|TRBV2|.
TGTGCCAGCAGTCCACGGGGGGGAAGCAATCAGCCCCAGCATTTT
CASSPRGGSNQPQHF
>.|TRBJ1-1|TRBV11-3|.
TGTGCCAGCAGCTTCCGGGCCCCGTGGACTGAAGCTTTCTTT
CASSFRAPWTEAFF
>TRBD2|TRBJ2-1|TRBV2|.
TGTGCCAGCTCCGGGACTAGCGAGAGCTCCTACAATGAGCAGTTCTTC
CASSGTSESSYNEQFF
>TRBD1|TRBJ1-1|TRBV4-3|.
TGCGCCAGCAGCCAGGGGACAGTGAACACTGAAGCTTTCTTT
CASSQGTVNTEAFF
>TRBD1|TRBJ1-5|TRBV2|.
TGTGCCAGCAGGCACCGGGACAGAGACAATCAGCCCCAGCATTTT
CASRHRDRDNQPQHF
>.|TRBJ2-1|TRBV7-3|.
TGTGCCAGCAGCTTAGAAGGGAGGACCGAGCAGTTCTTC
CASSLEGRTEQFF
>.|TRBJ1-1|TRBV5-6|once
TGTGCCAGCAGCTTGGGTTTGAACGGAGCGAACACTGAAGCTTTCTTT
CASSLGLNGANTEAFF
>.|TRBJ2-4|TRBV7-2|.
TGTGCCAGCAGCTTAGGTCCGGCGTCCAAAAACATTCAGTACTTC
CASSLGPASKNIQYF
>TRBD1|TRBJ2-1|TRBV6-5|.
TGTTCCTCCGGACAGGCCTGGGGTGAGCAGTTCTTC
CSSGQAWGEQFF
>TRBD1|TRBJ2-5|TRBV2|.
TGTGCCAGCAGTTCGGACAGGGGGGCTGGGGAGACCCAGTACTTC
CASSSDRGAGETQYF
>TRBD1|TRBJ1-2|TRBV10-3|.
TGTGCCATCACTCCGGGACAGGGGGCTCTCGGCTACACCTTC
CAITPGQGALGYTF
>TRBD1|TRBJ2-7|TRBV7-2|.
TGTGCCAGCAGTCCACAGGGGGGCTCCTACGAGCAGTACTTC
CASSPQGGSYEQYF
>.|TRBJ1-3|TRBV14|.
TGTGCCAGCAGCCACCTCGGGCGCCCCTCTGGAAACACCATATATTTT
CASSHLGRPSGNTIYF
>TRBD2|TRBJ2-7|TRBV5-4|.
TGTGCCAGCAGCCTTAGCGGGAGGAGGGAAGAGCAGTACTTC
CASSLSGRREEQYF
>TRBD1|TRBJ1-1|TRBV7-2|.
TGTGCCAGCAGCTTAGCGGGACAGGGGGCTGGCACTGAAGCTTTCTTT
CASSLAGQGAGTEAFF
>TRBD2|TRBJ2-3|TRBV9|.
TGTGCCAGCAGCGTAGGGGCTGTGGGGGGGGGCACAGATACGCAGTATTTT
CASSVGAVGGGTDTQYF
>TRBD1|TRBJ1-4|TRBV5-4|.
TGTGCCAGCAGCCCGGAGGGACAGAAAAATGAAAAACTGTTTTTT
CASSPEGQKNEKLFF
>.|TRBJ1-1|TRBV19|.
TGTGCCAGTAGTATTCCGGGGCGGAGGGATGATGCTTTCTTT
CASSIPGRRDDAFF
>.|TRBJ2-5|TRBV27|.
TGTGCCAGCAGTTCCCTACCGAAGACCCAGTACTTC
CASSSLPKTQYF
>TRBD1|TRBJ1-1|TRBV5-1|.
TGCGCCAGCAGCTCAGGACAGGTAGCCGAAGCTTTCTTT
CASSSGQVAEAFF
>.|TRBJ1-1|TRBV28|.
TGTGCCAGCAGTCCCCCTGGAAACAGCCCTGAAGCTTTCTTT
CASSPPGNSPEAFF
>.|TRBJ1-2|TRBV6-5|.
TGTGCCAGCGGGGGACTGAGTGTTAACTATGGCTACACCTTC
CASGGLSVNYGYTF
>.|TRBJ1-4|TRBV5-1|.
TGCGCCAGCAGCTTTACGGGGGCCGGTGAAAAACTGTTTTTT
CASSFTGAGEKLFF
>.|TRBJ2-7|TRBV7-8|.
TGTGCCAGCAGCCCTGGACGGTTAACCTACGAGCAGTACTTC
CASSPGRLTYEQYF
>TRBD1|TRBJ2-1|TRBV27|.
TGTGCCAGCACTTTGAGGACAGGGCAGAATGAGCAGTTCTTC
CASTLRTGQNEQFF
>.|TRBJ2-3|TRBV19|once
TGTGCCAGTAGTTTGGCGGGACATAGCACAGATACGCAGTATTTT
CASSLAGHSTDTQYF
>.|TRBJ2-1|TRBV28|.
TGTGCCAGCAGTTTCGGGACTGGAAGCGTGAATGAGCAGTTCTTC
CASSFGTGSVNEQFF
>.|TRBJ1-5|TRBV4-3|once
TGCGCCAGCAGCCTAGGGTGGAGCAATCAGCCCCAGCATTTT
CASSLGWSNQPQHF
>.|TRBJ2-5|TRBV21-1|.
TGTGCCAGCAGCTCGCTTGAGGCCTCCCGGAACCAAGAGACCCAGTACTTC
CASSSLEASRNQETQYF
>.|TRBJ1-1|TRBV2|.
TGTGCCAGTGACAGGAACACTGAAGCTTTCTTT
CASDRNTEAFF
>.|TRBJ1-1|TRBV19|.
TGTGCCAGTAGCAGCGGCCGGGGGAGCACTGAAGCTTTCTTT
CASSSGRGSTEAFF
>.|TRBJ2-7|TRBV7-6|.
TGTGCCAGCAGCTCTTTTAGCTCCTACGAGCAGTACTTC
CASSSFSSYEQYF
>.|TRBJ1-2|TRBV4-2|.
TGTGCCAGCAGCCAAGGGGAAGGGCCAGGCTACACCTTC
CASSQGEGPGYTF
>.|TRBJ1-1|TRBV18|.
TGTGCCAGCTCACCCGGGCAGGGTAACACTGAAGCTTTCTTT
CASSPGQGNTEAFF
>.|TRBJ1-2|TRBV27|.
TGTGCCAGCAGTTGGAGTGACGGGCGGCGCGGCTACACCTTC
CASSWSDGRRGYTF
>.|TRBJ2-1|TRBV5-1|.
TGCGCCAGCAGCTTGGTCCGGGCCAGGGGAGATAATGAGCAGTTCTTC
CASSLVRARGDNEQFF